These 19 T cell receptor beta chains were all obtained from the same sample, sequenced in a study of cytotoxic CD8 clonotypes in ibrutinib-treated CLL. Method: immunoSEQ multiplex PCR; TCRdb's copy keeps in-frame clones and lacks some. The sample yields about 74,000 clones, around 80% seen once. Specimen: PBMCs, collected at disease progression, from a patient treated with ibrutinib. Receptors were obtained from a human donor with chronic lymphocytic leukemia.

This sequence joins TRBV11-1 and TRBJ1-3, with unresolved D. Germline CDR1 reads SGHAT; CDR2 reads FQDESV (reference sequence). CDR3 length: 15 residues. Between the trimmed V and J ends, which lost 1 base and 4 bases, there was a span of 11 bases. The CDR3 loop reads CASSLEESGGNTIYF. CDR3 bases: TGTGCCAGCAGCTTAGAAGAGTCTGGCGGAAACACCATATATTTT.

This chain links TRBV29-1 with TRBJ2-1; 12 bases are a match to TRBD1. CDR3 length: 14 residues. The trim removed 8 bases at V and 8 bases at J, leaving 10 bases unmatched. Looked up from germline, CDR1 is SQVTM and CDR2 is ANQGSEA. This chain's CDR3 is CSFSRDRGLDEQFF. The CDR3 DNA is TGCAGCTTCTCCCGGGACAGGGGGCTCGATGAGCAGTTCTTC.

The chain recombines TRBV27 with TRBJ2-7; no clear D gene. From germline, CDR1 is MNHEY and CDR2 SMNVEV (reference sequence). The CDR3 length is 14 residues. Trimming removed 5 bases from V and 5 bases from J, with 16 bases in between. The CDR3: CASSDRASRNEQYF. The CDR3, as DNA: TGTGCCAGCAGTGACCGGGCCTCGAGAAACGAGCAGTACTTC.

The CDR3 sequence: CASSQLLNTEAFF. The CDR3 coding sequence is TGCGCCAGCAGCCAACTACTGAACACTGAAGCTTTCTTT. The gene calls are TRBV4-1 and TRBJ1-1; D uncertain. Germline V lookup: CDR1 MGHRA, CDR2 YSYEKL. The CDR3 runs 13 residues. The germline V and J ends were trimmed by 2 bases and 0 bases, with 4 bases remaining between them.

The CDR3, as DNA: TGCGCCAGCAGCCCCTTCCCGGGGCCTACGAACACTGAAGCTTTCTTT. Translated, it gives CASSPFPGPTNTEAFF. This sequence joins TRBV4-1 and TRBJ1-1, with D possibly being TRBD1 (5 bases). Trimming removed 4 bases from V and 1 base from J, with 16 bases in between. The CDR3 totals 16 residues. Germline V lookup: CDR1 MGHRA, CDR2 YSYEKL.

This chain's CDR3 is CASSLWGEAFF. The CDR3 DNA is TGTGCCAGCAGCTTATGGGGTGAAGCTTTCTTT. The rearrangement links TRBV5-6 to TRBJ1-1; the D is unclear. Per germline, CDR1 SGHDT and CDR2 YYEEEE. The CDR3 totals 11 residues. V was clipped by 2 bases and J by 7 bases, with 6 bases between them.

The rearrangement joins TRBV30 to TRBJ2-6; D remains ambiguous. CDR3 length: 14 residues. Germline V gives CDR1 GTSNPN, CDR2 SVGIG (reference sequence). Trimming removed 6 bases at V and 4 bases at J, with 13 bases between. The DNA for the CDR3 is TGTGCCTGTATTCCAGGTAGGGGGGCCAACGTCCTGACTTTC. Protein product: CACIPGRGANVLTF.

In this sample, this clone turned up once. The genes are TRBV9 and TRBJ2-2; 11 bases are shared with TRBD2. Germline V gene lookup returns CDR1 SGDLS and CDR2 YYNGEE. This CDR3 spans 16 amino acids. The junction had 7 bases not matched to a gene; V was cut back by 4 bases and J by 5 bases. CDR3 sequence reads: CASSYGLAGWTGELFF. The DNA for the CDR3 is TGTGCCAGCAGCTATGGACTAGCGGGTTGGACCGGGGAGCTGTTTTTT.

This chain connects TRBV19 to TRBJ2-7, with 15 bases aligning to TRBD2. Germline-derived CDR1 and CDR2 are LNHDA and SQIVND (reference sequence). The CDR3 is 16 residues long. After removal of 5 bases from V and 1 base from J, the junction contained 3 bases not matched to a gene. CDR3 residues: CASSAGLAGGSYEQYF. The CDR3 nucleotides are TGTGCCAGTAGTGCCGGACTAGCGGGGGGGTCCTACGAGCAGTACTTC.

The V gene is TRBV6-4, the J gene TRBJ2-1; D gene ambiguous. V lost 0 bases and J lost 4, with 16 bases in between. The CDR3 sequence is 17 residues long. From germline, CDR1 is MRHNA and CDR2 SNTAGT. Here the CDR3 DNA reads TGTGCCAGCAGTGACTCTGACTTCTGGACCCCATACAATGAGCAGTTCTTC. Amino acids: CASSDSDFWTPYNEQFF.

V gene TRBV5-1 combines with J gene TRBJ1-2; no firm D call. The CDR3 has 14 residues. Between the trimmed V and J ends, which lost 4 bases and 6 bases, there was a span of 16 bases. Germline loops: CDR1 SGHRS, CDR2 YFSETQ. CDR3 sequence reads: CASSPGEYMDGYTF. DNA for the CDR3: TGCGCCAGCAGCCCGGGAGAGTACATGGATGGCTACACCTTC.

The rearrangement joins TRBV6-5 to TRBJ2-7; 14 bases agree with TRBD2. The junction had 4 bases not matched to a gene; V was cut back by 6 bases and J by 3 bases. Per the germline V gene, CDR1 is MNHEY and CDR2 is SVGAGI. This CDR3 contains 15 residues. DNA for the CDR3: TGTGCCAGCAGCTCGGGACTAGCGGGGGACTACGAGCAGTACTTC. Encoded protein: CASSSGLAGDYEQYF.

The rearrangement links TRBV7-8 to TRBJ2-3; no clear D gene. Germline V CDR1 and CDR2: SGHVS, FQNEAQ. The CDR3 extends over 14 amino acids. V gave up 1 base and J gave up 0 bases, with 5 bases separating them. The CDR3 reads CASSLVQSTDTQYF. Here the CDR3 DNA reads TGTGCCAGCAGCTTAGTTCAAAGCACAGATACGCAGTATTTT.

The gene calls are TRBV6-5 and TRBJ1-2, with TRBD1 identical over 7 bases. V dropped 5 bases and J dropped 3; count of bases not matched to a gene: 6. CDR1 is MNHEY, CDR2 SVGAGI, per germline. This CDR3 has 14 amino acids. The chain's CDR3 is CASSDQGGYYGYTF. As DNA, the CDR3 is TGTGCCAGCAGTGACCAGGGGGGGTACTATGGCTACACCTTC.

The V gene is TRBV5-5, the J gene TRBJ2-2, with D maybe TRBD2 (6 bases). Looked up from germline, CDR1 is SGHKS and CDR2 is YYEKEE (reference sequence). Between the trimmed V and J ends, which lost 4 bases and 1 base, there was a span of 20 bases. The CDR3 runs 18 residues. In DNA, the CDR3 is TGTGCCAGCAGCCTCATTTCTATGAGGCGGGGGAACACCGGGGAGCTGTTTTTT. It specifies CASSLISMRRGNTGELFF.

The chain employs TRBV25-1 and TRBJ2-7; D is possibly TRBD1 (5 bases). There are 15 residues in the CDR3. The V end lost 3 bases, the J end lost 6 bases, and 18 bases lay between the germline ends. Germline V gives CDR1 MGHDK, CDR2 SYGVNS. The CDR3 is CASSDPRAGISEQYF. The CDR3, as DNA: TGTGCCAGCAGTGACCCCAGAGCAGGGATTAGCGAGCAGTACTTC.

The chain's CDR3 is CAISEGGSNQPQHF. The CDR3 nucleotides are TGTGCCATCAGTGAGGGTGGAAGCAATCAGCCCCAGCATTTT. The J gene is TRBJ1-5, the V gene TRBV10-3; D unresolved. V lost 2 bases and J lost 1, with 6 bases in between. This CDR3 is 14 amino acids long. In germline, CDR1 is ENHRY, CDR2 SYGVKD.

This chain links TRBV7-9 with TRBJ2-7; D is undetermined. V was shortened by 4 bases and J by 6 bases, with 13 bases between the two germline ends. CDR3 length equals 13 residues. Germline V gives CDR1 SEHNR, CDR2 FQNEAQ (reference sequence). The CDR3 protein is CASSSSAMGEQYF. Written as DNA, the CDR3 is TGTGCCAGCAGCTCCTCGGCTATGGGCGAGCAGTACTTC.

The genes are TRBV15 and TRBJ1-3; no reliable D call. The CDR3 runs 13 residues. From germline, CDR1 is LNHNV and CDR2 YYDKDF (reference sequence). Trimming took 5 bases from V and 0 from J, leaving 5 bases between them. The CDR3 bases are TGTGCCACCAGCGCCTTCTCTGGAAACACCATATATTTT. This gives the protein CATSAFSGNTIYF.